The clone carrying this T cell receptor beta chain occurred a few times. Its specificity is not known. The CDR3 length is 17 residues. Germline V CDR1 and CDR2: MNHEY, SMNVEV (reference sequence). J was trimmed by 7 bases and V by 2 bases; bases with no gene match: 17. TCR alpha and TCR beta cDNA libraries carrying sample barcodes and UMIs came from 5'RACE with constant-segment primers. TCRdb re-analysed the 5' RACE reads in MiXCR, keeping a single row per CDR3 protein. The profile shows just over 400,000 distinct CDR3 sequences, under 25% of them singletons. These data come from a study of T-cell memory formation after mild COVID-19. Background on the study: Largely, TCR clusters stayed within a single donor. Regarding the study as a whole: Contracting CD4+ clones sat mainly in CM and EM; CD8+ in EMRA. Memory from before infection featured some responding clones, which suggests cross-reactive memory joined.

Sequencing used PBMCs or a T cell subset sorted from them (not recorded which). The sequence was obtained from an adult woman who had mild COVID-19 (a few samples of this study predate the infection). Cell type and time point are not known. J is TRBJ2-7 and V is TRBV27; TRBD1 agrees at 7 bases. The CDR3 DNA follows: TGTGCCAGCAGTTTAAGGAACAGCGGCCAGGGGGTGAGGGAGCAGTACTTC. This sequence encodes CASSLRNSGQGVREQYF.